This T cell receptor (beta chain) was recorded in a study of cytomegalovirus exposure and HLA in healthy donors. Overall study results and limits: From TCR beta sequences, most subjects' HLA-A and HLA-B alleles were reportedly predicted accurately.

In the PCR, 60 Vbeta and 13 Jbeta primers were used. Data came from immunoSEQ multiplex PCR; TCRdb stores just in-frame clones and leaves some out. The sample yields fewer than 150,000 clones, 74% seen once. With regard to this clone: Its antigen is unidentified.

Trimming removed 4 bases from V and 7 bases from J, with 14 bases in between. Per germline, CDR1 SGHTA and CDR2 FQGNSA. CDR3 length: 13 amino acids. The gene calls are TRBV7-2 and TRBJ2-7; unclear D gene. The TCR was taken from a woman between 50 and 59 years old in good health and CMV-seropositive. The specimen was PBMCs. CDR3 DNA: TGTGCCAGCAGCTCGAACCCCCTATGGGAGCAGTACTTC. Its protein is CASSSNPLWEQYF.